Presented here are 22 T cell receptor beta chains from one specimen sequenced in a study of cytotoxic CD8 clonotypes in ibrutinib-treated CLL. TCRdb keeps only in-frame clones here, not all; method: immunoSEQ multiplex PCR. This table has 65,000 to 80,000 clones, roughly 83% appearing once. Sequences were derived from PBMCs, sampled after 24 months of ibrutinib treatment. The receptors were gathered from a human donor with chronic lymphocytic leukemia.

Ten or more counts support this clone. V is TRBV7-6 and J is TRBJ1-3; D is uncertain. Trimming pared 0 bases from V and 1 base from J, leaving 7 bases between. This CDR3 comprises 15 residues. CDR1 and CDR2 from the germline V gene are SGHVS and FNYEAQ. The CDR3 is CASSLAFGSGNTIYF. DNA for the CDR3: TGTGCCAGCAGCTTAGCGTTCGGGTCTGGAAACACCATATATTTT.

This clone was seen more than once but under ten times. The gene calls are TRBV15 and TRBJ1-5, with TRBD1 matching 9 bases. The CDR3 spans 15 residues. Germline V lookup: CDR1 LNHNV, CDR2 YYDKDF (reference sequence). With V trimmed by 4 bases and J by 1 base, 2 bases remained unmatched. CDR3 region: CATSNDRGSNQPQHF. CDR3 nucleotide sequence: TGTGCCACCAGCAACGACAGGGGGAGCAATCAGCCCCAGCATTTT.

The gene calls are TRBV14 and TRBJ2-5; TRBD1 aligns across 7 bases. This CDR3 spans 16 amino acids. Germline CDR1 is SGHDN and CDR2 is FVKESK. V was pared by 2 bases and J by 1 base, with 7 bases of the junction left unmatched. The CDR3: CASSQLTGSVQETQYF. The CDR3, as DNA: TGTGCCAGCAGCCAACTGACAGGGTCGGTCCAAGAGACCCAGTACTTC.

The genes are TRBV19 and TRBJ2-1; 8 positions match TRBD2. Germline loops: CDR1 LNHDA, CDR2 SQIVND (reference sequence). The junction had 4 bases not matched to a gene; V was cut back by 3 bases and J by 0 bases. The CDR3 sequence is 16 residues long. CDR3 protein: CASSMLAGGSYNEQFF. Here the CDR3 DNA reads TGTGCCAGTAGTATGCTTGCGGGAGGCTCCTACAATGAGCAGTTCTTC.

The chain carries TRBV4-2 and TRBJ2-1; 8 bases line up with TRBD2. V lost 4 bases and J lost 8; bases outside the gene matches: 16. Germline values: CDR1 LGHNA, CDR2 YNFKEQ. This CDR3 has 17 amino acids. CDR3 sequence (DNA): TGTGCCAGCAGCCCACCCGTCGGGAGCGGGAGTTATCATGAGCAGTTCTTC. Residues: CASSPPVGSGSYHEQFF.

This clone was found a few times. The same CDR3 can be traced to other DNA sequences in this sample. V is TRBV6-5 and J is TRBJ2-7; TRBD2 agrees at 8 bases. The germline V gene encodes CDR1 MNHEY and CDR2 SVGAGI. The V gene end was trimmed by 2 bases and the J gene end by 4 bases; junction bases not matched to a gene: 1. The CDR3 is 13 amino acids. In DNA, the CDR3 is TGTGCCAGCAGTTACGGGACTAGTTACGAGCAGTACTTC. Its protein product is CASSYGTSYEQYF.

In its sample, this clone was seen a few times. The DNA of the CDR3 is TGTGCCACTATAAAGGATTGGGCGGGGAACACTGAAGCTTTCTTT. This gives the protein CATIKDWAGNTEAFF. The chain has TRBV6-1 and TRBJ1-1, with D unclear. There are 15 residues in the CDR3. Germline CDR1 is MNHNS and CDR2 is SASEGT. Trimming took off 10 bases at V and 1 base at J, with 19 bases between the two ends.

The J gene is TRBJ2-7, the V gene TRBV14; unclear D gene. V lost 4 bases to trimming and J lost 2 bases, with 9 bases between them. Looked up from germline, CDR1 is SGHDN and CDR2 is FVKESK. There are 13 residues in the CDR3. The CDR3, as DNA: TGTGCCAGCAGCCCGGGCAGTACCTACGAGCAGTACTTC. It is translated as CASSPGSTYEQYF.

The V call is TRBV30, the J call TRBJ1-2; 12 bases are shared with TRBD1. J gave up 6 bases and V 2 bases, and 4 bases lay outside the gene matches. Per germline, CDR1 GTSNPN and CDR2 SVGIG (reference sequence). This CDR3 has 14 residues. The CDR3 spells CAWSKGQGADGYTF. CDR3 DNA: TGTGCCTGGAGTAAGGGACAGGGGGCCGATGGCTACACCTTC.

This chain links TRBV6-5 with TRBJ1-2; D ambiguous. Germline V lookup: CDR1 MNHEY, CDR2 SVGAGI. Trimming left V 5 bases short and J 5 bases short, with 12 bases between. The CDR3 covers 13 residues. The DNA for the CDR3 is TGTGCCAGCAGTAGGTCGTCCGGGTATGGCTACACCTTC. Amino acid sequence: CASSRSSGYGYTF.

This chain connects TRBV2 to TRBJ2-1, with D perhaps being TRBD1 or TRBD2 (6 bases each). The CDR3 extends over 14 amino acids. The V and J ends lost 7 bases and 4 bases respectively, with 14 bases between them. Germline-derived CDR1 and CDR2 are SNHLY and FYNNEI. DNA of the CDR3: TGTGCCAGCAAGGTAGGGGGGTCGTACAATGAGCAGTTCTTC. Encoded protein: CASKVGGSYNEQFF. Full variable domain (outside the CDR3, taken from reference TRBV2 and TRBJ2-1): EPEVTQTPSHQVTQMGQEVILRCVPISNHLYFYWYRQILGQKVEFLVSFYNNEISEKSEIFDDQFSVERPDGSNFTLKIRSTKLEDSAMYFCASKVGGSYNEQFFGPGTRLTVL.

The CDR3: CASRRTDGELFF. The CDR3, as DNA: TGTGCCAGCAGGCGGACAGACGGGGAGCTGTTTTTT. The chain joins TRBV7-9 to TRBJ2-2, with TRBD1 as a possible D gene (6 bases). The CDR3 contains 12 residues. From germline, CDR1 is SEHNR and CDR2 FQNEAQ (reference sequence). Trimming took off 6 bases at V and 7 bases at J, with 9 bases between the two ends.

The chain combines TRBV19 with TRBJ2-2; no reliable D call. Germline CDR1 is LNHDA and CDR2 is SQIVND (reference sequence). The length of the CDR3 is 15 residues. Trimming stripped 8 bases from V and 0 bases from J, with 13 bases between. The CDR3 sequence is CASLGRHTNTGELFF. In DNA, the CDR3 is TGTGCCAGTTTGGGCAGACATACGAACACCGGGGAGCTGTTTTTT.

This clone was seen just once. CDR3 nucleotides: TGTGCCAGCAGTTACGGATACGAAGAGTACTTC. The encoded protein is CASSYGYEEYF. This chain links TRBV6-5 with TRBJ2-7; D unclear. The CDR3 has 11 residues. Germline V gene data show CDR1 as MNHEY and CDR2 as SVGAGI. V was trimmed by 2 bases and J by 11 bases, leaving 10 bases between them.

The V call is TRBV7-8, the J call TRBJ2-5; possibly TRBD1 for D (6 bases). The CDR3 loop spans 16 amino acids. In germline, CDR1 is SGHVS, CDR2 FQNEAQ. With 5 bases removed from V and 0 bases from J, the gap between germline ends came to 16 bases. CDR3: CASSEAGTLYQETQYF. CDR3 bases: TGTGCCAGCAGCGAGGCCGGGACACTATACCAAGAGACCCAGTACTTC.

The CDR3 is CASSQPGQGAYEQYF. The CDR3 coding sequence is TGTGCCAGCAGCCAACCGGGGCAGGGAGCCTACGAGCAGTACTTC. V is TRBV14 and J is TRBJ2-7; D tentatively reads TRBD1 or TRBD2 (5 bases each). From germline, CDR1 is SGHDN and CDR2 FVKESK. The CDR3 is 15 residues long. V lost 2 bases and J 2 bases, leaving 13 bases between the germline ends.

Only one count was recorded for this clone. The chain is built from TRBV27 and TRBJ2-3; D gene ambiguous. The germline V gene has CDR1 MNHEY and CDR2 SMNVEV (reference sequence). CDR3 size: 13 residues. Trimming took 7 bases from V and 0 from J, leaving 8 bases between them. Here the CDR3 DNA reads TGTGCCAGCAAGGGTAGCAGCACAGATACGCAGTATTTT. This gives the protein CASKGSSTDTQYF.

The rearrangement joins TRBV7-2 to TRBJ2-1; 7 bases agree with TRBD2. The CDR3 extends over 14 amino acids. V lost 7 bases to trimming and J lost 7 bases; unmatched junction nucleotides: 10. From germline, CDR1 is SGHTA and CDR2 FQGNSA. CDR3 coding DNA: TGTGCCAGCAACCGCAGAACGGGGGGTAATGAGCAGTTCTTC. This encodes CASNRRTGGNEQFF.

This chain joins TRBV5-6 and TRBJ2-3, with D unclear. The CDR3 loop spans 15 amino acids. Trimming pared 4 bases from V and 0 bases from J, leaving 12 bases between. The germline V gene encodes CDR1 SGHDT and CDR2 YYEEEE. CDR3 in DNA: TGTGCCAGCAGCCTAAGAGGAACTAGCACAGATACGCAGTATTTT. This gives the protein CASSLRGTSTDTQYF.

This clone showed up just a few times. This rearrangement joins TRBV4-2 to TRBJ2-2; D call uncertain. The V end lost 0 bases, the J end lost 9 bases, and 8 bases lay between the germline ends. Germline V gene lookup returns CDR1 LGHNA and CDR2 YNFKEQ. The CDR3 extends over 13 amino acids. The CDR3 region is CASSQDPERELFF. CDR3 DNA: TGTGCCAGCAGCCAAGATCCAGAGCGGGAGCTGTTTTTT.

J is TRBJ2-4 and V is TRBV2, with 10 bases fitting TRBD2. Unmatched junction bases numbered 8, after V lost 3 bases and J lost 3 bases. Germline V gene sequence: CDR1 SNHLY, CDR2 FYNNEI. The CDR3 extends over 17 amino acids. The CDR3 region is CASSERVAGGLKNIQYF. CDR3 in DNA: TGTGCCAGCAGTGAGAGGGTAGCGGGAGGCCTCAAAAACATTCAGTACTTC.

This chain links TRBV11-3 with TRBJ2-2, with D perhaps TRBD1 (5 bases). CDR1 and CDR2 from the germline V gene are SGHNT and YENEEA. This CDR3 is 14 amino acids long. V was clipped by 5 bases and J by 7 bases, with 14 bases between them. CDR3 in amino acids: CASSLGQPGGELFF. CDR3 bases: TGTGCCAGCAGCCTGGGGCAGCCGGGCGGGGAGCTGTTTTTT.